This T cell receptor (beta chain) was sequenced during a study of CD8 T cells in Susac syndrome. With random hexamers, reverse transcription was performed on 0.5 to 1 ug of RNA. Amplification of TCR beta CDR3 spanned 54 Vbeta and 13 Jbeta via immunoSEQ multiplex PCR. TCRdb reanalysed the immunoSEQ multiplex PCR reads using MiXCR and keeps one entry per CDR3 protein. The repertoire includes more than 150,000 distinct CDR3 sequences, about 90% of them detected once, and more than 0.07% sits in the top ten. The authors sequenced TCR beta from blood CD8+ and CD4+ T cells. This receptor was taken from a human donor in good health. Sequencing was done on a sample of CD4+ T cells from PBMCs.

DNA for the CDR3: TGCAGTGCTCCCCTCTTTGGCTACACCTTC. Encoded protein: CSAPLFGYTF. This chain joins TRBV20-1 and TRBJ1-2, with D hard to call. V gave up 5 bases and J gave up 7 bases, with 8 bases separating them. The CDR3 sequence is 10 residues long. Germline-derived CDR1 and CDR2 are DFQATT and SNEGSKA (reference sequence).